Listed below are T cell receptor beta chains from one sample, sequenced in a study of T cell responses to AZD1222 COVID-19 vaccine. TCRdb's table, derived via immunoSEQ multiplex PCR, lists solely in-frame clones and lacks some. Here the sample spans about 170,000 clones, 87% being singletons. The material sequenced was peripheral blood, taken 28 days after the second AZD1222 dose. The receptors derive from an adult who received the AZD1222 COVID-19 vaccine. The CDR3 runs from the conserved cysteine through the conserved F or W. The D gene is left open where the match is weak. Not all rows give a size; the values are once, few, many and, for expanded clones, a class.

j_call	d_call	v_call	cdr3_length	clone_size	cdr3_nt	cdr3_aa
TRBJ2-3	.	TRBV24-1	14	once	TGTGCCACCAGTGATGGGGCGATCACAGATACGCAGTATTTT	CATSDGAITDTQYF
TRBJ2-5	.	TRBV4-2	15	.	TGTGCCAGCAGCCAAGAGGGGCAGAACCAAGAGACCCAGTACTTC	CASSQEGQNQETQYF
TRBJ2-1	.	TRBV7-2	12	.	TGTGCCAGCAGCTTTATGAGCAATGAGCAGTTCTTC	CASSFMSNEQFF
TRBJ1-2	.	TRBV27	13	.	TGTGCCAGCAGTTTTTACCCGGGTGGTGGCTACACCTTC	CASSFYPGGGYTF
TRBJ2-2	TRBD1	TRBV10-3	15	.	TGTGCCGCATCTCCGGGACAGGCGAACACCGGGGAGCTGTTTTTT	CAASPGQANTGELFF
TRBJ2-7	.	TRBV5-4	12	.	TGTGCCAGCAGCTTGGACGAGTACGAGCAGTACTTC	CASSLDEYEQYF
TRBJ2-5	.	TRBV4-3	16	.	TGCGCCAGCAGCCAAGACCCAGGGATCGGCGGAGAGACCCAGTACTTC	CASSQDPGIGGETQYF
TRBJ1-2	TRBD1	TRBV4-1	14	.	TGCGCCAGCAGCCAAGATAAGGGGGCCTATGGCTACACCTTC	CASSQDKGAYGYTF
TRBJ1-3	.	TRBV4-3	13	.	TGCGCCAGCAGCCAAGAACCAGGGAACACCATATATTTT	CASSQEPGNTIYF
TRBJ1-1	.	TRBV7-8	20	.	TGTGCCAGCAGCTTAAAGGTTATCCAGGGGCAGTCCGAACCTAACACTGAAGCTTTCTTT	CASSLKVIQGQSEPNTEAFF
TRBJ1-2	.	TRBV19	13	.	TGTGCCAGTAGTAGGGACGCGAAATATGGCTACACCTTC	CASSRDAKYGYTF
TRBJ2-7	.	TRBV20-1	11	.	TGCAGTGCTCCCGAAGGGTCCGAGCAGTACTTC	CSAPEGSEQYF
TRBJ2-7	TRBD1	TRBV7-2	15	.	TGTGCCAGCAGCTTACTGGGACAGGGAGCCTACGAGCAGTACTTC	CASSLLGQGAYEQYF
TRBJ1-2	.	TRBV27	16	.	TGTGCCAGCAGTTTGTTCGCTAGTGGGACCTTAACCTACTACACCTTC	CASSLFASGTLTYYTF
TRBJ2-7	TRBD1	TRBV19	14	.	TGTGCCAGTAGTCTGAGGACAGGGTCCTACGAGCAGTACTTC	CASSLRTGSYEQYF
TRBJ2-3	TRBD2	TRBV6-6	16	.	TGTGCCAGCAGTTACGTAGCGGGGGCCCGCACAGATACGCAGTATTTT	CASSYVAGARTDTQYF
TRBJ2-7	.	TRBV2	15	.	TGTGCCAGCATCGTCGGGGCGTACAGTATTTACGAGCAGTACTTC	CASIVGAYSIYEQYF
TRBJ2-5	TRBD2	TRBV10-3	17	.	TGTGCCATCAGTAAACTAGCGGGGGCTACCCGGGGGGAGACCCAGTACTTC	CAISKLAGATRGETQYF
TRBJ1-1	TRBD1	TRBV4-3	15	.	TGCGCCAGCAGCCAAGATCTACAGGGGAGAACTGAAGCTTTCTTT	CASSQDLQGRTEAFF
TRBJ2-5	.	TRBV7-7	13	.	TGTGCCAGCAGCCCCCCGTACCCCGGCACCCAGTACTTC	CASSPPYPGTQYF
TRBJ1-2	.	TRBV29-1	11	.	TGCAGCGTTCAGGTGTCCGAGAGCTACACCTTC	CSVQVSESYTF
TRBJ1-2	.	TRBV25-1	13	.	TGTGCCAGCAGTGAATCGCACAGCTATGGCTACACCTTC	CASSESHSYGYTF
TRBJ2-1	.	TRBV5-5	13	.	TGTGCCAGCAGCCTGACCTCAGGGTTTGAGCAGTTCTTC	CASSLTSGFEQFF
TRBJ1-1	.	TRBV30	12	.	TGTGCCTGGATAGGACGAGGCTTGGGGGCTTTCTTT	CAWIGRGLGAFF
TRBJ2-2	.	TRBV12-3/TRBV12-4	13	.	TGTGCCAGCAGTTTTGGGACGCCCGGGGAGCTGTTTTTT	CASSFGTPGELFF
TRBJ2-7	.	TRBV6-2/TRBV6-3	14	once	TGTGCCAGCAGTTACGGTGAGGGTACCTACGAGCAGTACTTC	CASSYGEGTYEQYF
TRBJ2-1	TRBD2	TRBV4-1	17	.	TGCGCCAGCAGCCAAGATACGGGCCGGGGGGTTCTGAATGAGCAGTTCTTC	CASSQDTGRGVLNEQFF
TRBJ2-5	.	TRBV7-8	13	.	TGTGCCAGCAGCCGCAGTTGGATTGAGACCCAGTACTTC	CASSRSWIETQYF
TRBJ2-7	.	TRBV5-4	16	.	TGTGCCAGCAGCACCCCCGGGGAAGGGGGTTCCTACGAGCAGTACTTC	CASSTPGEGGSYEQYF
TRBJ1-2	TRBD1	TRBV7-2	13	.	TGTGCCAGCAGCCCTTCAGGGGGCTATGGCTACACCTTC	CASSPSGGYGYTF
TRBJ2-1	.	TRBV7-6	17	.	TGTGCCAGCAGCTCGCAATTCAGGGGCCCCTCCTACAATGAGCAGTTCTTC	CASSSQFRGPSYNEQFF
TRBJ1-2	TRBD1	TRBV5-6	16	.	TGTGCCAGCAGCTTGGGCCTACAGGGGGCTAACTATGGCTACACCTTC	CASSLGLQGANYGYTF
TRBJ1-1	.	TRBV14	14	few	TGTGCCAGCAGCCAAGATCGGGGGGGCCCTGAAGCTTTCTTT	CASSQDRGGPEAFF
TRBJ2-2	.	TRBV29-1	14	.	TGCAGCGCGGCTCAGACCACGAACACCGGGGAGCTGTTTTTT	CSAAQTTNTGELFF
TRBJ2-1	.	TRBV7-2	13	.	TGTGCCAGCAGCTCCCTTTGGGGGAATGAGCAGTTCTTC	CASSSLWGNEQFF
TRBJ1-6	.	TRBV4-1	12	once	TGCGCCAGCAGCCAAGATTTTAACAGCTTCCACTTT	CASSQDFNSFHF
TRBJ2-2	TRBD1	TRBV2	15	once	TGTGCCAGCACCGGACAGGGATCGGGCACCGGGGAGCTGTTTTTT	CASTGQGSGTGELFF
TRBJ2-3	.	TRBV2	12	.	TGTGCCAGCAGTGAAGCACCCCATACGCAGTATTTT	CASSEAPHTQYF
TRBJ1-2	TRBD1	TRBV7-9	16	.	TGTGCCTCACAGGACAGGGGGCTAGTACTTAACTATGGCTACACCTTC	CASQDRGLVLNYGYTF
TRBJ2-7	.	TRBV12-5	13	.	TGTGCTAGTGGTTTGGTCTCGGGCTGGGAGCAGTACTTC	CASGLVSGWEQYF
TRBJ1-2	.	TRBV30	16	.	TGTGCCTGGAGTCCCCGGGCAAACCTTTTAAACTATGGCTACACCTTC	CAWSPRANLLNYGYTF
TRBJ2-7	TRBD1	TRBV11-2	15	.	TGTGCCAGCAGCTCAAACAGGGGGTATCGCTACGAGCAGTACTTC	CASSSNRGYRYEQYF
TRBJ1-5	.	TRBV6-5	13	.	TGTGCCAGCAGCTCCACCCCCGTCTCGCCCCAGCATTTT	CASSSTPVSPQHF
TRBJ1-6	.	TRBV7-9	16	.	TGTGCCAGCAGCTCGGGGAGTACTCGCTTTAATTCACCCCTCCACTTT	CASSSGSTRFNSPLHF
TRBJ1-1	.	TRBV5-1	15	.	TGCGCCAGCAGCTTGGCCTTAGGGGGGAACACTGAAGCTTTCTTT	CASSLALGGNTEAFF
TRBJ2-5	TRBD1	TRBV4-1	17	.	TGCGCCAGCAGCCACATTAGTGGGGACAGGGGGCTTTTGGCCCAGTACTTC	CASSHISGDRGLLAQYF
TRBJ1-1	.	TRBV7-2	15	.	TGTGCCAGCAGCTTAGGGCCCGGACGGAACACTGAAGCTTTCTTT	CASSLGPGRNTEAFF
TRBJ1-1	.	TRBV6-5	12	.	TGTGCCAGCAGTCCGGCGGACAGAGAAGCTTTCTTT	CASSPADREAFF
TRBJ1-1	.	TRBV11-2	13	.	TGTGCCAGCAGCTTATTTGGGGGTACTGAAGCTTTCTTT	CASSLFGGTEAFF
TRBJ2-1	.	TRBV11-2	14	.	TGTGCCAGCAGCATTCGCACAGGGTACAATGAGCAGTTCTTC	CASSIRTGYNEQFF
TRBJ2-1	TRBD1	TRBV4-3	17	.	TGCGCCAGCAGCCAAACTGAGGGGGCCCGTCCGTACAATGAGCAGTTCTTC	CASSQTEGARPYNEQFF
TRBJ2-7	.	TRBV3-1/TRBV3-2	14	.	TGTGCCAGCAGCCCACGGACCCGAGACGGGCTACGGTACTTC	CASSPRTRDGLRYF
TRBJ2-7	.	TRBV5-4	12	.	TGTGCCAGCAGCTTTGGGACCGACGAGCAGTACTTC	CASSFGTDEQYF